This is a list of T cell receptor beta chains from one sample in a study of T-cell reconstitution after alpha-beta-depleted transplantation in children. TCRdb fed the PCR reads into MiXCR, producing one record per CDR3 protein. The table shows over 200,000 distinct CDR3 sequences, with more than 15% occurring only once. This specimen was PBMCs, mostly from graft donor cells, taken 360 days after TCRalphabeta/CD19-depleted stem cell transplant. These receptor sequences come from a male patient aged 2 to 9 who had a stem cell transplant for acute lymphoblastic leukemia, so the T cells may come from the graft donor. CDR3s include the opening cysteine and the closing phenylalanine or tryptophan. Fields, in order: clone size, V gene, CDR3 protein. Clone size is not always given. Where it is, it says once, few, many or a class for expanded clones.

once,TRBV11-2,CASSPRDSYNEQFF
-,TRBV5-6,CASSLEQVWETQYF
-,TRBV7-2,CASSLSGGHQETQYF
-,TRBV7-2,CASILLAGAYNEQFF
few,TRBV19,CASRDRGVGADTQYF
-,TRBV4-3,CASSQDLHKEVNTEAFF
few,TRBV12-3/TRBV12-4,CASSLVGGGLRNTEAFF
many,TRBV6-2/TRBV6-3,CASTTIPGELFF
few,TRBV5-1,CASSVDRYEQYF
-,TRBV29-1,CSVEDGQRRGNTIYF
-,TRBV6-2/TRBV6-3,CASCNRPGEQFF
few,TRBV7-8,CASSLQLASGGAFEQFF
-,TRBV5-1,CASSLGSGLAGTDTQYF
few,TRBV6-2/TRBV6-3,CASSYSISRSNQPQHF
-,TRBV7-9,CASSLGSLAGHGNEQFF
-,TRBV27,CASSPLPGGIEAFF
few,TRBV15,CATSRDAVLGTDTQYF
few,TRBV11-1,CASSFSAPASNEQFF
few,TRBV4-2,CASSQDRSEVYSEQYF
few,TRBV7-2,CASSRERLTYNEQFF
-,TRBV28,CASSGAGGQETQYF
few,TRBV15,CAIAAGPAYEQYF
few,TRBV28,CASSVSFMEDTEAFF
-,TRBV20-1,CSAPVPGADNEQFF
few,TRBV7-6,CASSLEGQGGFSGNTIYF
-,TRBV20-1,CSARRLFGLAGGEQFF